This T cell receptor beta chain is drawn from a study of CD8 T cells in Susac syndrome. CDR3 length: 13 residues. Germline assignment: CDR1 GTSNPN and CDR2 SVGIG (reference sequence). V shed 5 bases and J shed 0 bases, with 8 bases lying between them. RNA, at about 0.5 to 1 ug, was reverse transcribed with random hexamers. Each CDR3 protein is one row after TCRdb ran MiXCR on the immunoSEQ multiplex PCR reads. The sample carries some 240,000 distinct CDR3 sequences, 96% recorded once. This sequence originates from a human donor with Susac syndrome. The chain combines TRBV30 with TRBJ2-4; TRBD1 might be the D (5 bases). What was sequenced was CD4+ T cells from PBMCs. The CDR3, as DNA: TGTGCCTGGGACAGCTTAGCCAAAAACATTCAGTACTTC. It codes for CAWDSLAKNIQYF.